A selection of T cell receptor beta chains follows, all from one sample in a study of control samples from healthy donors and cancer patients. Some clones are missing from TCRdb's copy, which holds only in-frame ones; the method was immunoSEQ multiplex PCR. The profile shows roughly 130,000 clones, about 92% of them singletons. The sequencing input was PBMCs. All receptors come from a man aged 45-65 years with head and neck cancer. CDR3s include the opening cysteine and the closing phenylalanine or tryptophan. A D gene is named only where the DNA matches it firmly. Clone size, where shown, is once, few, many, or a class for clones that have expanded.

d_call	j_call	v_call	clone_size	cdr3_aa	cdr3_nt
TRBD1	TRBJ1-2	TRBV2	.	CASRPWGRGQSNYGYTF	TGTGCCAGCAGGCCCTGGGGTAGGGGGCAATCTAACTATGGCTACACCTTC
.	TRBJ1-1	TRBV19	.	CASSIVGVMNTEAFF	TGTGCCAGTAGTATAGTTGGTGTAATGAACACTGAAGCTTTCTTT
.	TRBJ2-1	TRBV12-3/TRBV12-4	once	CASSLRAGLEQFF	TGTGCCAGCAGTTTAAGGGCAGGGCTAGAGCAGTTCTTC
.	TRBJ2-1	TRBV5-6	.	CASSLGRGEQFF	TGTGCCAGCAGCTTGGGAAGAGGGGAGCAGTTCTTC
.	TRBJ2-3	TRBV28	.	CASSGGRGKDTQYF	TGTGCCAGCAGTGGGGGCCGGGGCAAGGATACGCAGTATTTT
.	TRBJ1-2	TRBV6-5	once	CASSSWGGFNYGYTF	TGTGCCAGCAGTTCCTGGGGAGGGTTTAACTATGGCTACACCTTC
.	TRBJ2-3	TRBV14	.	CASSQVPVPDTQYF	TGTGCCAGCAGCCAAGTTCCTGTCCCAGATACGCAGTATTTT
TRBD1	TRBJ2-7	TRBV24-1	once	CATSDFLLTGRTGYEQYF	TGTGCCACCAGTGATTTCCTTTTGACAGGGCGAACTGGCTACGAGCAGTACTTC
TRBD1	TRBJ2-5	TRBV5-4	.	CASTPDRAQETQYF	TGTGCCAGCACCCCCGACAGGGCCCAAGAGACCCAGTACTTC
.	TRBJ2-5	TRBV5-1	.	CASSFSETQYF	TGCGCCAGCAGCTTCTCCGAGACCCAGTACTTC
TRBD1	TRBJ1-5	TRBV5-5	.	CASSRTGGNQPQHF	TGTGCCAGCAGCCGGACAGGGGGCAATCAGCCCCAGCATTTT
TRBD2	TRBJ2-7	TRBV28	.	CASSSAGTSGSYEQYF	TGTGCCAGCAGTTCGGCCGGGACTAGCGGTTCTTACGAGCAGTACTTC
.	TRBJ1-2	TRBV9	.	CASSVGVGRSLLGYTF	TGTGCCAGCAGCGTAGGAGTCGGAAGGTCGCTGCTCGGCTACACCTTC
TRBD2	TRBJ2-3	TRBV19	.	CASSVLAGGGTDTQYF	TGTGCCAGTAGTGTACTAGCGGGGGGGGGCACAGATACGCAGTATTTT
.	TRBJ2-7	TRBV9	.	CASSPSGRYEQYF	TGTGCCAGCAGCCCGAGCGGACGCTACGAGCAGTACTTC
.	TRBJ2-7	TRBV19	.	CASSVLVRGYEQYF	TGTGCCAGTAGTGTCCTCGTCAGGGGCTACGAGCAGTACTTC
.	TRBJ1-3	TRBV4-2	.	CASSQDLASVGNTIYF	TGTGCCAGCAGCCAAGATCTTGCCAGTGTGGGAAACACCATATATTTT
.	TRBJ2-3	TRBV7-2	.	CASSARVRTDTQYF	TGTGCCAGCAGCGCGCGCGTACGCACAGATACGCAGTATTTT
TRBD2	TRBJ2-3	TRBV5-8	once	CASSLSGGPDTQYF	TGTGCCAGCAGCTTGTCGGGAGGTCCAGATACGCAGTATTTT
TRBD1	TRBJ2-5	TRBV7-2	.	CASSPDRGQETQYF	TGTGCCAGCAGCCCAGACAGGGGGCAAGAGACCCAGTACTTC
.	TRBJ2-5	TRBV27	once	CASLLLVGGQETQYF	TGTGCCAGCCTCCTCCTGGTGGGGGGACAAGAGACCCAGTACTTC
TRBD1	TRBJ1-4	TRBV5-6	.	CASSSIQQGRKLFF	TGTGCCAGCAGCTCAATACAACAGGGGAGAAAACTGTTTTTT
TRBD1	TRBJ1-2	TRBV5-1	.	CASSWLGQGTNYGYTF	TGCGCCAGCAGCTGGCTGGGACAGGGGACTAACTATGGCTACACCTTC
TRBD1	TRBJ2-2	TRBV5-5	.	CASSRQGTGELFF	TGTGCCAGCAGCCGACAGGGGACCGGGGAGCTGTTTTTT